One and the same sample provided the 18 T cell receptor beta chains below, sequenced in a study of blood T cell repertoires in COVID-19. Using immunoSEQ multiplex PCR, the repertoire was profiled, and TCRdb retains in-frame clones only, with some absent. The sample lists some 310,000 clones, 75% to 90% seen once, with 2.5% to 3% in the top ten. The source material was peripheral blood. These receptors were obtained from a woman younger than 45 with COVID-19, enrolled during active disease.

The chain links TRBV2 to TRBJ2-5, with 10 bases fitting TRBD1. Germline trimming cut 7 bases from V and 4 bases from J; bases unmatched to any gene: 3. CDR3 length equals 13 residues. Germline CDR1 SNHLY, CDR2 FYNNEI. This CDR3 is CASIRDRGETQYF. CDR3 coding DNA: TGTGCCAGCATCAGGGACAGGGGAGAGACCCAGTACTTC. Full variable domain (outside the CDR3, taken from reference TRBV2 and TRBJ2-5): EPEVTQTPSHQVTQMGQEVILRCVPISNHLYFYWYRQILGQKVEFLVSFYNNEISEKSEIFDDQFSVERPDGSNFTLKIRSTKLEDSAMYFCASIRDRGETQYFGPGTRLLVL.

CDR3: CASSSTTGAETQYF. CDR3 in DNA: TGTGCCAGCAGCTCCACCACAGGGGCCGAGACCCAGTACTTC. The V call is TRBV7-9, the J call TRBJ2-5; 7 bases agree with TRBD1. Unmatched junction bases numbered 7, after V lost 4 bases and J lost 5 bases. CDR3 length equals 14 residues. Germline CDR1 is SEHNR and CDR2 is FQNEAQ (reference sequence). Full variable domain (outside the CDR3, taken from reference TRBV7-9 and TRBJ2-5): DTGVSQNPRHKITKRGQNVTFRCDPISEHNRLYWYRQTLGQGPEFLTYFQNEAQLEKSRLLSDRFSAERPKGSFSTLEIQRTEQGDSAMYLCASSSTTGAETQYFGPGTRLLVL.

The chain couples TRBV7-2 to TRBJ1-1; no reliable D call. With 1 base removed from V and 5 bases from J, the gap between germline ends came to 14 bases. The germline gives CDR1 SGHTA, CDR2 FQGNSA. This CDR3 comprises 15 residues. DNA of the CDR3: TGTGCCAGCAGCTTAGATTCGGGGATCGAGACTGAAGCTTTCTTT. Translated: CASSLDSGIETEAFF.

This chain connects TRBV19 to TRBJ2-2; possible D gene TRBD1, 5 bases. Germline CDR1 and CDR2: LNHDA and SQIVND (reference sequence). The CDR3 extends over 15 amino acids. Trimming took off 6 bases at V and 0 bases at J, with 11 bases between the two ends. CDR3 coding DNA: TGTGCCAGTAGCGACAGCCCCACGAACACCGGGGAGCTGTTTTTT. Amino acid sequence: CASSDSPTNTGELFF. The whole variable domain, remainder taken from reference TRBV19 and TRBJ2-2, is DGGITQSPKYLFRKEGQNVTLSCEQNLNHDAMYWYRQDPGQGLRLIYYSQIVNDFQKGDIAEGYSVSREKKESFPLTVTSAQKNPTAFYLCASSDSPTNTGELFFGEGSRLTVL.

The chain is built from TRBV27 and TRBJ2-2; TRBD1 matches at 7 bases. The CDR3 loop spans 15 amino acids. CDR1 MNHEY and CDR2 SMNVEV come from the germline V gene (reference sequence). V trimming: 6 bases; J trimming: 0 bases; junction bases outside the gene matches: 4. The CDR3 here is CASRVGTANTGELFF. The CDR3 nucleotides are TGTGCCAGCAGAGTAGGGACAGCGAACACCGGGGAGCTGTTTTTT.

V and J are TRBV9 and TRBJ2-2, with D perhaps matching TRBD2 (6 bases). The germline V and J ends were trimmed by 4 bases and 5 bases, with 12 bases remaining between them. The CDR3 length is 14 residues. CDR1 is SGDLS and CDR2 is YYNGEE in the germline V gene. The DNA for the CDR3 is TGTGCCAGCAGCCTGAGTGGAGGGACCGGGGAGCTGTTTTTT. Translation: CASSLSGGTGELFF. The whole variable domain, remainder taken from reference TRBV9 and TRBJ2-2, is DSGVTQTPKHLITATGQRVTLRCSPRSGDLSVYWYQQSLDQGLQFLIQYYNGEERAKGNILERFSAQQFPDLHSELNLSSLELGDSALYFCASSLSGGTGELFFGEGSRLTVL.

The chain couples TRBV6-1 to TRBJ2-7; 10 bases fit TRBD1. CDR1 and CDR2 (germline): MNHNS, SASEGT. This CDR3 has 14 residues. Germline trimming cut 3 bases from V and 3 bases from J; bases unmatched to any gene: 2. CDR3 residues: CASSDGTGVYEQYF. DNA for the CDR3: TGTGCCAGCAGTGACGGGACAGGGGTCTACGAGCAGTACTTC.

The V call is TRBV15, the J call TRBJ2-7; 8 nucleotides match TRBD1. The CDR3 runs to 14 residues. The ends lost 7 bases at V and 3 bases at J; junction bases unmatched: 8. CDR1 and CDR2 from the germline V gene are LNHNV and YYDKDF (reference sequence). CDR3 bases: TGTGCCACCACCCGTGGGACAGGAGACTACGAGCAGTACTTC. Protein product: CATTRGTGDYEQYF.

The chain uses TRBV18 and TRBJ1-2; no clear D. The germline V gene encodes CDR1 KGHSH and CDR2 LQKENI. Between the trimmed V and J ends, which lost 8 bases and 4 bases, there was a span of 14 bases. The CDR3 runs to 13 residues. The CDR3 DNA reads as TGTGCCAGCACTGCGGAGGAGTCCTATGGCTACACCTTC. Translation: CASTAEESYGYTF.

The chain joins TRBV19 to TRBJ1-1, with D hard to call. With 2 bases removed from V and 7 bases from J, the gap between germline ends came to 14 bases. This CDR3 spans 14 amino acids. Germline assignment: CDR1 LNHDA and CDR2 SQIVND (reference sequence). CDR3 protein: CASSIQDGVGEAFF. DNA of the CDR3: TGTGCCAGTAGTATACAGGACGGGGTGGGTGAAGCTTTCTTT.

This chain joins TRBV5-1 and TRBJ2-7; a weak D match, TRBD1 (5 bases). CDR3 length: 15 amino acids. Germline CDR1 and CDR2: SGHRS and YFSETQ. The V end was cut by 4 bases, the J end by 2 bases, with 16 bases between. The CDR3 here is CASSTGRLPPYEQYF. The CDR3 bases are TGCGCCAGCAGCACAGGACGTCTACCCCCCTACGAGCAGTACTTC.

The V call is TRBV30, the J call TRBJ1-1; the match to TRBD1 covers 7 bases. This CDR3 has 14 amino acids. Germline V lookup: CDR1 GTSNPN, CDR2 SVGIG (reference sequence). V lost 2 bases, J lost 3 bases, and 6 bases stayed unmatched. The CDR3 coding sequence is TGTGCCTGGAGTCTATCGACAGGGTACACTGAAGCTTTCTTT. Translating gives CAWSLSTGYTEAFF.

This chain uses TRBV6-5 with TRBJ2-7; 13 bases map to TRBD2. J gave up 5 bases and V 0 bases, and 1 base lay outside the gene matches. There are 15 residues in the CDR3. Germline lookup yields CDR1 MNHEY and CDR2 SVGAGI. CDR3 coding DNA: TGTGCCAGCAGTTACTCGGGACTAGCGGGAAACGAGCAGTACTTC. Its protein is CASSYSGLAGNEQYF.

The V call is TRBV5-1, the J call TRBJ1-1; the D gene is possibly TRBD1 (5 bases). The CDR3 length is 15 residues. Between the trimmed V and J ends, which lost 4 bases and 4 bases, there was a span of 17 bases. Germline V gene data show CDR1 as SGHRS and CDR2 as YFSETQ. CDR3 sequence: CASSPTQGRGTEAFF. The CDR3 coding sequence is TGCGCCAGCAGCCCAACCCAGGGAAGGGGCACTGAAGCTTTCTTT. The full variable domain, rest sourced from reference TRBV5-1 and TRBJ1-1, is KAGVTQTPRYLIKTRGQQVTLSCSPISGHRSVSWYQQTPGQGLQFLFEYFSETQRNKGNFPGRFSGRQFSNSRSEMNVSTLELGDSALYLCASSPTQGRGTEAFFGQGTRLTVV.

The J gene is TRBJ2-1, the V gene TRBV30, with 7 bases lining up with TRBD2. The ends lost 3 bases at V and 4 bases at J; junction bases unmatched: 6. Germline values: CDR1 GTSNPN, CDR2 SVGIG (reference sequence). The CDR3 has 14 residues. The CDR3 region is CAWRGLPKYNEQFF. In nucleotides, the CDR3 is TGTGCCTGGAGGGGACTACCAAAATACAATGAGCAGTTCTTC.

This clone was seen many times. Other DNA sequences in this sample translate to the same CDR3. V is TRBV6-1 and J is TRBJ2-1; 11 positions agree with TRBD2. This CDR3 spans 15 amino acids. Losses at the gene ends were 2 bases for V and 4 bases for J; bases not matched to a gene: 1. In germline, CDR1 is MNHNS, CDR2 SASEGT. CDR3 sequence: CASSELAGGYNEQFF. The CDR3 DNA sequence: TGTGCCAGCAGTGAACTAGCGGGAGGTTACAATGAGCAGTTCTTC.

This chain connects TRBV7-9 to TRBJ1-3; D unclear. Trimming cost V 1 base and J 6 bases, with 7 bases left between them. CDR3 length: 13 residues. Germline V gene sequence: CDR1 SEHNR, CDR2 FQNEAQ (reference sequence). As DNA, the CDR3 is TGTGCCAGCAGCTTAGGCGCCCTAAACACCATATATTTT. The encoded protein is CASSLGALNTIYF.

The count of this clone is one. This chain links TRBV27 with TRBJ1-1; TRBD1 might be the D (6 bases). CDR1 and CDR2 from the germline V gene are MNHEY and SMNVEV (reference sequence). V was clipped by 6 bases and J by 8 bases, with 10 bases between them. The CDR3 runs to 11 residues. CDR3 in amino acids: CASRTGTEAFF. The DNA for the CDR3 is TGTGCCAGCAGGACGGGGACAGAAGCTTTCTTT.